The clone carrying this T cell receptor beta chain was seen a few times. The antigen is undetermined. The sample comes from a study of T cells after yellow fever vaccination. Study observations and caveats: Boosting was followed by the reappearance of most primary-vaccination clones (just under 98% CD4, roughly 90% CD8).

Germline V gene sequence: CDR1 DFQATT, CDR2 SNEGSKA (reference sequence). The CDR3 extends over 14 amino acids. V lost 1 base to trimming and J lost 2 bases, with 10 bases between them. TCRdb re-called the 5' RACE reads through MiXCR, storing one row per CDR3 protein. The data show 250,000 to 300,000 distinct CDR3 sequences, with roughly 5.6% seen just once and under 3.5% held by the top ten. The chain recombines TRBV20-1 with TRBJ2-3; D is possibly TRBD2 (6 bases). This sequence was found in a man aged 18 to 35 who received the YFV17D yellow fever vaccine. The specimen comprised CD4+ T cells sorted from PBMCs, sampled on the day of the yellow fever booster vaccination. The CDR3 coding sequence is TGCAGTGCTAGAGGCGGGGAGTCCACAGATACGCAGTATTTT. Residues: CSARGGESTDTQYF.